This T cell receptor (beta chain) was recovered during a study of CD8+ T cells in alopecia areata. Treatment denoted: oral pan-JAK inhibitor, 5-10 mg twice daily. The CDR3 contains 13 residues. Germline V lookup: CDR1 MNHEY, CDR2 SVGAGI. Trimming shortened V by 2 bases and J by 4 bases, and 6 bases separated the two germline ends. It was cDNA, reverse transcribed from extracted RNA, that served as the sequencing template. TCRdb keeps only in-frame clones here, not all; method: immunoSEQ multiplex PCR. The sample records about 210,000 clones, 55% to 70% being singletons. On this clone: The same CDR3 is also encoded by other DNA sequences in this sample.

The TCR was taken from a human donor with alopecia areata. The chain links TRBV6-5 to TRBJ1-5, with D hard to call. The source material was CD4+ T cells sorted from blood, sampled at week 4, from a patient treated with tofacitinib. The CDR3 coding sequence is TGTGCCAGCAGTTACGACGGTAATCAGCCCCAGCATTTT. This sequence encodes CASSYDGNQPQHF.